This T cell receptor beta chain was identified during a study of shared clonotypes between healthy human individuals. This CDR3 spans 14 amino acids. V was pared by 4 bases and J by 4 bases, with 6 bases of the junction left unmatched. Germline V gives CDR1 SGHRS, CDR2 YFSETQ. Profiled with immunoSEQ multiplex PCR; TCRdb holds only in-frame clones, not every one. The table shows 2 million to 2.5 million clones, with 95% occurring only once. The sequence was collected from a man aged 18 to 30 in good health. The chain links TRBV5-1 to TRBJ2-5, with 8 nucleotides matching TRBD2. The sequenced sample consisted of naive CD4+ T cells sorted from blood. Subset here: CD45RA+ positively selected. CDR3 amino acids: CASSPGGERETQYF. Here the CDR3 DNA reads TGCGCCAGCAGCCCCGGGGGGGAGCGAGAGACCCAGTACTTC.